This T cell receptor (beta chain) originates from a study of molecular identifiers for immune sequencing clone quantification. Study as a whole: Replicates involved a five-way split of RNA from roughly 20,000 or 100,000 naive CD8 cells, with sequencing of four. Findings of the study overall: The study reportedly detected spiked Jurkat TCR RNA from one cell among approximately 1 million naive cells.

TCRdb reanalysed the PCR reads using MiXCR and keeps one entry per CDR3 protein. The data show 350,000 or so distinct CDR3 sequences, 20% to 25% seen once. This CDR3 spans 13 amino acids. Germline CDR1 is ENHRY and CDR2 is SYGVKD. V lost 3 bases, J lost 12 bases, and 15 bases lay in between. Sequencing libraries of naive CD8 cells derived from approximately 22,000 to 940,000 sorted cells with 10%, 30% or 50% RNA. About this clonotype: Its antigen is unknown.

Sequenced input: naive CD8+ T cells from blood, with Jurkat cell RNA spiked in. Noted subset: FACS-sorted CD8+CD4-CCR7+CD45RA+ naive T cells. V is TRBV10-3 and J is TRBJ1-5; D may be TRBD1 (5 bases). The clonotype was recovered from a human donor in good health. Some libraries in this study had Jurkat cell RNA spiked in. CDR3 nucleotides: TGTGCCATCAGTGATCCCGGGACCCAATTCCAGCATTTT. Translation: CAISDPGTQFQHF.